The rows below give T cell receptor beta chains drawn from one sample of a study of molecular identifiers for immune sequencing clone quantification. In TCRdb, the PCR reads were re-called with MiXCR into one record per CDR3 protein. The sample contains more than 450,000 distinct CDR3 sequences, around 23% of which appear only once. The sample taken for sequencing was naive CD8+ T cells from blood, with Jurkat cell RNA spiked in. The receptors were sampled from a human donor in good health. Some libraries in this study had Jurkat cell RNA spiked in. Both conserved end residues are part of each CDR3. D genes are given only for firm matches. Only some rows state a clone size, as once, few, many or a class for expanded clones.

-	TRBV5-5	-	TRBJ2-2	TGTGCCAGCAGCTTCGGGGGTAGCACCGGGGAGCTGTTTTTT	CASSFGGSTGELFF
-	TRBV12-3/TRBV12-4	-	TRBJ2-3	TGTGCCAGCAGTCTGTCAGATGCGCAGTATTTT	CASSLSDAQYF
-	TRBV9	-	TRBJ2-5	TGTGCCAGCAGCGAGGAAGGTCCCACCCCGGAGACCCAGTACTTC	CASSEEGPTPETQYF
many	TRBV29-1	-	TRBJ1-1	TGCAGCGGCTATAACACTGAAGCTTTCTTT	CSGYNTEAFF
-	TRBV7-9	TRBD1	TRBJ2-7	TGTGCCAGCAGCACCACCGGGACAGGGGGCTACGAGCAGTACTTC	CASSTTGTGGYEQYF
-	TRBV2	TRBD1	TRBJ1-2	TGTGCCAGCAGTCCACCGGGACAGGGGGCAGGTGGCTACACCTTC	CASSPPGQGAGGYTF
few	TRBV5-1	TRBD2	TRBJ2-1	TGCGCCAGCAGCTTGGCGGGGGGATTGTTCTACAATGAGCAGTTCTTC	CASSLAGGLFYNEQFF
few	TRBV7-6	-	TRBJ2-3	TGTGCCAGCAGCTTATCGACAAGAAGCACAGATACGCAGTATTTT	CASSLSTRSTDTQYF
-	TRBV6-2/TRBV6-3	-	TRBJ1-5	TGTGCCAGCAGTTTTCCCCATTTGGGAGTGGGAAATCAGCCCCAGCATTTT	CASSFPHLGVGNQPQHF
few	TRBV5-5	TRBD1	TRBJ2-7	TGTGCCAGCAGCTCGCGTGGGACAGGGTCCTACGAGCAGTACTTC	CASSSRGTGSYEQYF
few	TRBV7-2	-	TRBJ2-3	TGTGCCAGCAGGGAGGGGCAGGGATTAGATACGCAGTATTTT	CASREGQGLDTQYF
-	TRBV5-3	TRBD1	TRBJ1-1	TGTGCCAGCAGCTTGGGACAGGGTCTTGAAGCTTTCTTT	CASSLGQGLEAFF
-	TRBV2	-	TRBJ2-7	TGTGCCAGCACTGCCAGGGAATCTAGGGAGCAGTACTTC	CASTARESREQYF
-	TRBV11-2	-	TRBJ2-3	TGTGCCAGCAGCTTAGTGCGGATCGCAGATACGCAGTATTTT	CASSLVRIADTQYF
few	TRBV30	-	TRBJ2-6	TGTGCCTGGAGTGCGTATAAAAAGGGCTCTGGGGCCAACGTCCTGACTTTC	CAWSAYKKGSGANVLTF
-	TRBV6-2/TRBV6-3	-	TRBJ2-1	TGTGCCAGCATCGACGGGGTAGTCTCCTACAATGAGCAGTTCTTC	CASIDGVVSYNEQFF